A selection of T cell receptor beta chains follows, all from one sample in a study of T cell changes during pregnancy in multiple sclerosis. The protocol was immunoSEQ multiplex PCR, while the TCRdb copy is restricted to in-frame clones and leaves out a portion. Of tens of thousands of clones listed, roughly 93% are singletons. The sample here was peripheral blood, taken in the second trimester of pregnancy. Receptors were obtained from a female donor with multiple sclerosis, enrolled in a pregnancy study. The CDR3 runs from the conserved cysteine through the conserved F or W. Fields, in order: D gene, J gene, V gene, CDR3 protein, CDR3 DNA. The D gene is left open where the match is weak.

TRBD2 TRBJ2-5 TRBV6-1 CATPIAGGSLETQYF TGTGCCACCCCTATAGCGGGGGGGTCGTTGGAGACCCAGTACTTC
- TRBJ1-1 TRBV7-9 CASSPEASAEAFF TGTGCCAGCAGCCCCGAGGCGTCCGCTGAAGCTTTCTTT
- TRBJ1-1 TRBV15 CATSRGLVGENTEAFF TGTGCCACCAGCAGAGGACTCGTAGGGGAGAACACTGAAGCTTTCTTT
- TRBJ2-1 TRBV15 CATSRDHEDNEQFF TGTGCCACCAGCAGAGATCACGAGGACAATGAGCAGTTCTTC
TRBD1 TRBJ1-4 TRBV9 CASSAQGEVEKLFF TGTGCCAGCAGCGCCCAGGGGGAAGTAGAAAAACTGTTTTTT
- TRBJ2-2 TRBV7-9 CASSLASSTGELFF TGTGCCAGCAGCTTAGCGTCGAGCACCGGGGAGCTGTTTTTT
TRBD2 TRBJ2-3 TRBV27 CASSPGGGVEILQYF TGTGCCAGCAGCCCCGGGGGAGGGGTTGAGATACTGCAGTATTTT
- TRBJ2-1 TRBV5-1 CASSSPGVNEQFF TGCGCCAGCAGCTCCCCCGGGGTCAATGAGCAGTTCTTC
- TRBJ1-1 TRBV19 CASSIMRDTEAFF TGTGCCAGTAGTATAATGCGGGACACTGAAGCTTTCTTT
- TRBJ2-5 TRBV5-1 CASSLGTDQETQYF TGCGCCAGCAGCTTGGGTACAGATCAAGAGACCCAGTACTTC
TRBD1 TRBJ1-6 TRBV19 CAGSGTGAKKGCSPLHF TGTGCCGGAAGTGGGACAGGGGCTAAAAAGGGATGCTCACCCCTCCACTTT
- TRBJ1-1 TRBV15 CATSRGERGAFF TGTGCCACCAGCAGAGGGGAGCGGGGAGCTTTCTTT